The 5 T cell receptor beta chains presented below share a single source sample, sequenced in a study of beta chain features in type 1 diabetes. Sequenced material consisted of expressed TCRB transcripts (all of the isolated RNA was reverse transcribed). Assay: immunoSEQ multiplex PCR; the TCRdb copy retains only in-frame clones and omits some. The table lists under 300,000 clones, 25% to 30% of them singletons. Material: central memory CD4+ T cells from blood. These receptors all come from a man aged 30-40 years in good health.

The chain combines TRBV5-6 with TRBJ1-5; D unresolved. The V end was cut by 0 bases, the J end by 5 bases, with 12 bases between. Germline CDR1 is SGHDT and CDR2 is YYEEEE. The CDR3 sequence is 15 residues long. DNA for the CDR3: TGTGCCAGCAGCTTGGGATCGCAGAGGGATCAGCCCCAGCATTTT. Translating gives CASSLGSQRDQPQHF.

This clone was observed a handful of times. This chain links TRBV15 with TRBJ2-7, with 9 positions matching TRBD1. After removal of 5 bases from V and 4 bases from J, the junction contained 9 bases not matched to a gene. The CDR3 is 15 amino acids. Per the germline V gene, CDR1 is LNHNV and CDR2 is YYDKDF (reference sequence). The CDR3 nucleotides read TGTGCCACCAGCCCGGGACAGGGCCGGGGGTACGAGCAGTACTTC. Translated, it gives CATSPGQGRGYEQYF.

This clone was recorded a few times. The gene calls are TRBV30 and TRBJ2-3; D is possibly TRBD1 (6 bases). Per the germline V gene, CDR1 is GTSNPN and CDR2 is SVGIG (reference sequence). V lost 8 bases and J 0 bases, leaving 15 bases between the germline ends. The length of the CDR3 is 14 residues. CDR3 sequence (DNA): TGTGCCCTCCGGGGACACCCTAGCACAGATACGCAGTATTTT. Translating it yields CALRGHPSTDTQYF.

The chain recombines TRBV9 with TRBJ2-7; perhaps TRBD2 as D (6 bases). The V end was cut by 2 bases, the J end by 4 bases, with 13 bases between. Germline CDR1 is SGDLS and CDR2 is YYNGEE. The CDR3 has 14 amino acids. For the CDR3, the DNA is TGTGCCAGCAGCGTCGGGGACTTCGGTTACGAGCAGTACTTC. It codes for CASSVGDFGYEQYF.

Only a few counts were recorded for this clone. The chain combines TRBV30 with TRBJ2-5, with D perhaps given as TRBD1 or TRBD2 (5 bases each). CDR3 size: 13 residues. The germline gives CDR1 GTSNPN, CDR2 SVGIG (reference sequence). Between the trimmed V and J ends, which lost 2 bases and 4 bases, there was a span of 11 bases. This chain's CDR3 is CAWSLGVGETQYF. In DNA, the CDR3 is TGTGCCTGGAGTTTGGGGGTAGGAGAGACCCAGTACTTC. Using reference TRBV30 and TRBJ2-5 for the parts outside the CDR3, the full variable domain is SQTIHQWPATLVQPVGSPLSLECTVEGTSNPNLYWYRQAAGRGLQLLFYSVGIGQISSEVPQNLSASRPQDRQFILSSKKLLLSDSGFYLCAWSLGVGETQYFGPGTRLLVL.